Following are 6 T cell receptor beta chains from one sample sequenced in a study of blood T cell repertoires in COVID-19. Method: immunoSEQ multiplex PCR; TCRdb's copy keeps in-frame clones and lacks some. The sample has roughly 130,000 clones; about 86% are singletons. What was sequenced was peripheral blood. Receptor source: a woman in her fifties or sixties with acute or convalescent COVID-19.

CDR3 nucleotide sequence: TGTGCCAGCAGCCCCTTTCGACAGTCAGAAGCTTTCTTT. This translates into CASSPFRQSEAFF. The rearrangement joins TRBV7-2 to TRBJ1-1; D is possibly TRBD1 (5 bases). The CDR3 extends over 13 amino acids. Germline V CDR1 and CDR2: SGHTA, FQGNSA. The V end lost 5 bases, the J end lost 8 bases, and 15 bases lay between the germline ends.

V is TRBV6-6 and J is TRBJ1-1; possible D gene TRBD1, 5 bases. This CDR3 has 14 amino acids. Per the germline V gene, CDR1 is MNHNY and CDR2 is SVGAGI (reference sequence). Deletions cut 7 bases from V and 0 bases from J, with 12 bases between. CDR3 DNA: TGTGCCAGCACAACCGGAGGGGTGAACACTGAAGCTTTCTTT. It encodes CASTTGGVNTEAFF.

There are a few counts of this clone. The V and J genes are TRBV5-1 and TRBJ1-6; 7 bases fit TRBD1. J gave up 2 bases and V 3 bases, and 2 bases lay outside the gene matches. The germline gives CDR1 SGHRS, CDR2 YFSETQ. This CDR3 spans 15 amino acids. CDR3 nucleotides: TGCGCCAGCAGCTCTGGACAGGCCTATAATTCACCCCTCCACTTT. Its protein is CASSSGQAYNSPLHF.

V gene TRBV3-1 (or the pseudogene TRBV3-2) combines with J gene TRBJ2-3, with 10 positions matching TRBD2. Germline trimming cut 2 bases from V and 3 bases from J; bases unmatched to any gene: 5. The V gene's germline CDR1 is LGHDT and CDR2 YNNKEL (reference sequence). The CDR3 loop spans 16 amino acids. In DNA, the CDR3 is TGTGCCAGCAGCCAACCCAGCGGGGGGGGGACAGATACGCAGTATTTT. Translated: CASSQPSGGGTDTQYF.

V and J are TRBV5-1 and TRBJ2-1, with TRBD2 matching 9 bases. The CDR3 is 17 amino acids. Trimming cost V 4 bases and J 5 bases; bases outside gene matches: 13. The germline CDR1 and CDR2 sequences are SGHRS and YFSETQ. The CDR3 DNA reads TGCGCCAGCAGCCCCAAGGGACGCGGGGGGGCCGACAATGAGCAGTTCTTC. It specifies CASSPKGRGGADNEQFF.

CDR3 in amino acids: CSVDRGGYEQYF. The CDR3 DNA is TGCAGCGTTGACCGAGGAGGCTACGAGCAGTACTTC. The gene calls are TRBV29-1 and TRBJ2-7, with D tentatively TRBD2 (5 bases). CDR1 and CDR2 from the germline V gene are SQVTM and ANQGSEA. Trimming stripped 3 bases from V and 3 bases from J, with 9 bases between. This CDR3 is built from 12 residues.